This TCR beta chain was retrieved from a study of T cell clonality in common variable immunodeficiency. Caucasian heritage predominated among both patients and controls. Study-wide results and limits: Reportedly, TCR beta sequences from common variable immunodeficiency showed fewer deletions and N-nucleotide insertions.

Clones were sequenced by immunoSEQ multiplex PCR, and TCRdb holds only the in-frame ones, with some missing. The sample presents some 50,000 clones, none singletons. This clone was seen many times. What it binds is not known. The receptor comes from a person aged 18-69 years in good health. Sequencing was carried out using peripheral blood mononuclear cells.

The covered CDR3 bases are TGTGCCAGCAGCCAAGTTGGTCTAGCGGGGGTTAGCACAGATACG. The encoded protein is CASSQVGLAGVSTDT. The full CDR3 sequence reads CASSQVGLAGVSTDTQYF. J is TRBJ2-3 and V is TRBV4-2; 10 nucleotides match TRBD2. The read stops 3 residues short of the end of the CDR3; the missing end is completed from the germline J gene. The CDR3 sequence is 18 residues long. The germline V gene has CDR1 LGHNA and CDR2 YNFKEQ. V shed 1 base, J shed 0 bases, and the junction held 7 bases outside the gene matches.